The next 18 T cell receptor beta chains were all read from a single sample in a study of blood T cells in healthy people across ages. A J-beta primer mix and a sample-barcoded 5' primer were used in a second PCR of roughly 6 to 11 cycles. TCRdb re-derived calls from the 5' RACE reads in MiXCR, one entry per CDR3 protein. The data contain about 1.6 million distinct CDR3 sequences, around 35% of them singletons. What was sequenced was blood. The receptors shown here come from a woman in her thirties in good health.

The V and J genes are TRBV28 and TRBJ2-2; D not certain. V lost 3 bases, J lost 2 bases, and 10 bases lay in between. Germline values: CDR1 MDHEN, CDR2 SYDVKM. This CDR3 has 15 residues. CDR3 amino acids: CASSFLTENTGELFF. CDR3 bases: TGTGCCAGCAGTTTTCTCACAGAAAACACCGGGGAGCTGTTTTTT.

This clonotype occurred many times. The V and J genes are TRBV20-1 and TRBJ1-6; TRBD1 agrees at 11 bases. CDR1 and CDR2 from the germline V gene are DFQATT and SNEGSKA (reference sequence). CDR3 length: 15 amino acids. J lost 7 bases, V lost 4 bases, and 6 bases had no gene match. The CDR3 nucleotides are TGCAGTGCTACCGACGGGACAGGGGGAAATTCACCCCTCCACTTT. Translated, it gives CSATDGTGGNSPLHF.

The rearrangement uses TRBV24-1 and TRBJ1-5, with no clear D. Germline CDR1 is KGHDR and CDR2 is SFDVKD. V was shortened by 2 bases and J by 1 base, with 8 bases between the two germline ends. The CDR3 covers 15 residues. This chain's CDR3 is CATSDYGSSNQPQHF. As DNA, the CDR3 is TGTGCCACCAGTGATTACGGCAGCAGCAATCAGCCCCAGCATTTT.

This chain uses TRBV7-8 with TRBJ1-2; 8 bases agree with TRBD1. V shed 1 base, J shed 5 bases, and the junction held 6 bases outside the gene matches. The CDR3 contains 15 residues. The germline V gene has CDR1 SGHVS and CDR2 FQNEAQ. CDR3 sequence reads: CASSLGAGTGYGYTF. CDR3 coding DNA: TGTGCCAGCAGCTTAGGTGCGGGGACAGGATATGGCTACACCTTC.

About this clonotype: Germline and junction disagree at one end, which may indicate a read error. The chain has TRBV12-3 or TRBV12-4 and TRBJ2-5; perhaps TRBD1 as D (5 bases). CDR3 length: 13 residues. In DNA form, the CDR3 reads TGTGCCAGCAGATTAGGGGCCGTGCGGACCCAGTACTTC. Translating it yields CASRLGAVRTQYF.

The V and J genes are TRBV6-1 and TRBJ1-1; the D is unclear. The CDR3 contains 14 residues. V lost 6 bases to trimming and J lost 0 bases, with 11 bases between them. Germline assignment: CDR1 MNHNS and CDR2 SASEGT. The CDR3 is CASSGRAMNTEAFF. The CDR3 bases are TGTGCCAGCAGCGGACGGGCCATGAACACTGAAGCTTTCTTT.

The CDR3, as DNA: TGTGCCACCAGTCGTGCGGGGCCCCAAGAGACCCAGTACTTC. It encodes CATSRAGPQETQYF. The chain couples TRBV24-1 to TRBJ2-5; a weak D match, TRBD2 (6 bases). V lost 6 bases and J 1 base, leaving 11 bases between the germline ends. This CDR3 region has 14 residues. The germline V gene has CDR1 KGHDR and CDR2 SFDVKD.

The V and J genes are TRBV28 and TRBJ1-5; D remains unclear. Between the trimmed V and J ends, which lost 5 bases and 3 bases, there was a span of 8 bases. The CDR3 runs 13 residues. From germline, CDR1 is MDHEN and CDR2 SYDVKM. CDR3 loop: CASSTLNNQPQHF. The CDR3 DNA reads TGTGCCAGCAGTACACTTAACAATCAGCCCCAGCATTTT.

The chain's CDR3 is CASSVAAGGTGDTQYF. DNA for the CDR3: TGTGCCAGCAGCGTAGCAGCGGGGGGCACCGGGGATACGCAGTATTTT. The gene calls are TRBV9 and TRBJ2-3, with 9 bases lining up with TRBD2. The trim removed 0 bases at V and 6 bases at J, leaving 8 bases unmatched. The CDR3 contains 16 residues. Germline V gene lookup returns CDR1 SGDLS and CDR2 YYNGEE.

This clonotype was detected a few times. This chain connects TRBV3-1 to TRBJ1-5; D unclear. V was trimmed by 3 bases and J by 2 bases, leaving 8 bases between them. The CDR3 is 14 residues long. The germline V gene encodes CDR1 LGHDT and CDR2 YNNKEL (reference sequence). For the CDR3, the DNA is TGTGCCAGCAGCCACCGGGTGCGCAATCAGCCCCAGCATTTT. This codes for CASSHRVRNQPQHF.

The J gene is TRBJ2-1, the V gene TRBV20-1; possibly TRBD2 for D (6 bases). Germline V gene data show CDR1 as DFQATT and CDR2 as SNEGSKA (reference sequence). The CDR3 consists of 14 residues. Trimming took 4 bases from V and 6 from J, leaving 16 bases between them. CDR3: CSANLARGANEQFF. The CDR3 DNA reads as TGCAGTGCTAATCTAGCGAGAGGGGCCAATGAGCAGTTCTTC.

This chain links TRBV10-3 with TRBJ1-2; D unclear. Germline CDR1 reads ENHRY; CDR2 reads SYGVKD. The V and J ends lost 0 bases and 8 bases respectively, with 10 bases between them. CDR3 length: 13 residues. The CDR3 is CAISESSGRGYTF. CDR3 nucleotide sequence: TGTGCCATCAGTGAGTCGAGTGGCAGGGGCTACACCTTC.

The genes are TRBV20-1 and TRBJ1-2, with D unclear. The CDR3 spans 12 residues. CDR1 and CDR2 (germline): DFQATT, SNEGSKA (reference sequence). The V gene lost 6 bases and the J gene lost 0 bases, with 8 bases spanning the gap. The CDR3 DNA is TGCAGTGCCCCCGACACTAACTATGGCTACACCTTC. Its protein is CSAPDTNYGYTF.

The gene calls are TRBV6-6 and TRBJ1-1, with D unclear. V was cut by 2 bases and J by 2 bases, with 9 bases left in between. The germline V gene has CDR1 MNHNY and CDR2 SVGAGI (reference sequence). The CDR3 length is 14 residues. The CDR3 DNA reads as TGTGCCAGCAGTTACAGGTCGACCAACACTGAAGCTTTCTTT. This translates into CASSYRSTNTEAFF.

This clonotype has more than one count but fewer than ten. The CDR3 spells CASSATGTVNYNEQFF. The DNA of the CDR3 is TGTGCCAGCAGCGCCACCGGGACAGTGAATTACAATGAGCAGTTCTTC. The genes are TRBV9 and TRBJ2-1, with 7 bases aligning to TRBD1. CDR1 SGDLS and CDR2 YYNGEE come from the germline V gene. The V gene end was trimmed by 3 bases and the J gene end by 4 bases; junction bases not matched to a gene: 10. The CDR3 is made up of 16 amino acids.

V and J are TRBV9 and TRBJ2-3; 9 bases match TRBD2. CDR1 is SGDLS, CDR2 YYNGEE, per germline. Trimming cost V 3 bases and J 0 bases; bases outside gene matches: 11. The CDR3 length is 18 residues. The CDR3 protein is CASSATAGGPLSTDTQYF. The CDR3, as DNA: TGTGCCAGCAGCGCCACAGCGGGGGGTCCCTTGAGCACAGATACGCAGTATTTT.

J is TRBJ2-1 and V is TRBV11-2, with 7 positions matching TRBD1. There are 14 residues in the CDR3. V lost 3 bases, J lost 5 bases, and 4 bases stayed unmatched. Germline CDR1 and CDR2: SGHAT and FQNNGV. Written as DNA, the CDR3 is TGTGCCAGCAGCTTCCGGGACAGACACAATGAGCAGTTCTTC. Translating it yields CASSFRDRHNEQFF.

This clonotype was counted between two and nine times. This chain links TRBV5-1 with TRBJ2-3, with TRBD2 matching 8 bases. This CDR3 contains 14 residues. Germline CDR1 reads SGHRS; CDR2 reads YFSETQ. V shed 5 bases and J 10 bases; nucleotides not matched to a gene: 12. The CDR3 spells CASRSEALRGAQYF. The CDR3 region has the DNA TGCGCCAGCAGATCGGAAGCCCTGCGGGGGGCGCAGTATTTT. The full variable domain, with the rest looked up from reference TRBV5-1 and TRBJ2-3, is KAGVTQTPRYLIKTRGQQVTLSCSPISGHRSVSWYQQTPGQGLQFLFEYFSETQRNKGNFPGRFSGRQFSNSRSEMNVSTLELGDSALYLCASRSEALRGAQYFGPGTRLTVL.